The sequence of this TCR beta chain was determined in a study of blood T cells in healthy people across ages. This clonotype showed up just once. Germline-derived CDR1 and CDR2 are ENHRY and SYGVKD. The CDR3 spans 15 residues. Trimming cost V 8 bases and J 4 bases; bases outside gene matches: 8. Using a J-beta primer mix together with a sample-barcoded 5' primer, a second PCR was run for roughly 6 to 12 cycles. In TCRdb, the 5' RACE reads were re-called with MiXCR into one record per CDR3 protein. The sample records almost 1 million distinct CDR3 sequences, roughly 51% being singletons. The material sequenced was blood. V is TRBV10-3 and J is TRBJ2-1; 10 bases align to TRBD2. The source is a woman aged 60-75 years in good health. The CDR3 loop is CAIGRGTSVYNEQFF. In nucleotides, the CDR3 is TGTGCCATCGGTAGGGGGACTAGCGTTTACAATGAGCAGTTCTTC.